A selection of T cell receptor beta chains follows, all from one sample in a study of OX40 agonist ivuxolimab in advanced cancers. Profiling relied on immunoSEQ multiplex PCR, and the TCRdb table lists in-frame clones only, not all of them. Found here are about 69,000 clones, approximately 89% of them singletons; the top ten hold about 0.3%. The sequencing used CD4+ or CD8+ T cells sorted from blood, collected in a trial of the OX40 agonist ivuxolimab. The receptors shown here come from an adult with an advanced solid tumor such as melanoma, head and neck, liver or kidney cancer. CDR3s include the opening cysteine and the closing phenylalanine or tryptophan. Fields, in order: D gene, clone size, V gene, J gene, CDR3 DNA, CDR3 protein. The D gene is left open where the match is weak. Rows may omit the clone size; those that give it use once, few, many or a size class.

TRBD2,.,TRBV7-8,TRBJ2-5,TGTGCCAGCAGCTTAACCCTAGCGGGAGGGCGAGAGACCCAGTACTTC,CASSLTLAGGRETQYF
.,.,TRBV2,TRBJ2-1,TGTGCCAGCAGTGTCAACGGATGGGGGTCGTTCTTC,CASSVNGWGSFF
TRBD1,.,TRBV6-5,TRBJ1-5,TGTGCCAGCAGTTACTACGGGACAGACCCCAATCAGCCCCAGCATTTT,CASSYYGTDPNQPQHF
TRBD1,.,TRBV19,TRBJ2-7,TGTGCCAGTAGTTGGGGACAGGGGGTCGGAAACGAGCAGTACTTC,CASSWGQGVGNEQYF
.,.,TRBV19,TRBJ1-5,TGTGCCAGTACGGTCGGGGCGGTCAGCAATCAGCCCCAGCATTTT,CASTVGAVSNQPQHF
.,.,TRBV12-5,TRBJ2-3,TGTGCTAGTGGTTCGCGGTTTAGCACAGATACGCAGTATTTT,CASGSRFSTDTQYF
TRBD2,.,TRBV9,TRBJ2-1,TGTGCCAGCAGCGAGCTAGCGGGAGATTACAATGAGCAGTTCTTC,CASSELAGDYNEQFF
TRBD1,.,TRBV7-8,TRBJ1-1,TGTGCCAGCAGCTCAGGACAGGGTGTTTCGGTGAACACTGAAGCTTTCTTT,CASSSGQGVSVNTEAFF
TRBD1,.,TRBV27,TRBJ2-6,TGTGCCAGCAGTTCCTGGACAGGGGTTCTCTCTGGGGCCAACGTCCTGACTTTC,CASSSWTGVLSGANVLTF
.,.,TRBV10-2,TRBJ2-5,TGCGCCAGCAGTAAACCGGGACAAAACCGGGAGACCCAGTACTTC,CASSKPGQNRETQYF
.,.,TRBV5-1,TRBJ2-1,TGCGCCAGCAGCCCCGGGGGTCAAGGGTCCTACAATGAGCAGTTCTTC,CASSPGGQGSYNEQFF
.,.,TRBV5-1,TRBJ2-7,TGCGCCAGCTCCTTCGACGGCGGCCGTACCTACGAGCAGTACTTC,CASSFDGGRTYEQYF
TRBD1,once,TRBV6-6,TRBJ2-7,TGTGCCAGCAAGCGACAGGGGGAGATCCGGCAGCAGTACTTC,CASKRQGEIRQQYF
.,.,TRBV12-2,TRBJ2-7,TGTGCAAGTCGCTTAGTTGTCGCCTACGAGCAGTACTTC,CASRLVVAYEQYF